Detailed here is one T cell receptor (beta chain). Its target is not known. This sample is part of a study of T cells after posttransplantation cyclophosphamide. Points from the study as a whole: TRB overlap between skin or GI tissue T cells and blood was limited. After PTCy, TRB diversity resembled that of CNI/methotrexate controls. Donor CD8+ memory clones often dominated recipient blood repertoires at later times.

The germline CDR1 and CDR2 sequences are SGHAT and FQNNGV. There are 15 residues in the CDR3. Trimming cost V 0 bases and J 9 bases, with 15 bases left between them. The data were produced by immunoSEQ multiplex PCR, yet TCRdb's version contains in-frame clones alone and is incomplete. The table has 25,000 or so clones, roughly 86% seen once. Sequencing was performed on PBMCs. The gene calls are TRBV11-2 and TRBJ1-5, with a weak D call TRBD1 (6 bases). The sequence was obtained from a woman aged 55-75 years with a blood cancer, CMV-positive, and with a related stem cell donor. The CDR3 sequence is CASSLDVTGSAPQHF. CDR3 nucleotide sequence: TGTGCCAGCAGCTTAGATGTAACAGGGTCAGCGCCCCAGCATTTT. Complete variable domain (other parts from reference TRBV11-2 and TRBJ1-5): EAGVAQSPRYKIIEKRQSVAFWCNPISGHATLYWYQQILGQGPKLLIQFQNNGVVDDSQLPKDRFSAERLKGVDSTLKIQPAKLEDSAVYLCASSLDVTGSAPQHFGDGTRLSIL.